This is a list of T cell receptor beta chains from one sample in a study of tumor-infiltrating lymphocytes in primary liver carcinoma. A single record per CDR3 protein comes from TCRdb applying MiXCR to the multiplex PCR reads. This sample carries over 100,000 distinct CDR3 sequences, around 65% of them seen once, and the ten largest clones take roughly 7.3%. Sequencing input: tumor-adjacent normal liver tissue. The source of these receptors is a woman aged 55 to 70 with primary liver carcinoma and hepatitis B virus infection. CDR3s include the opening cysteine and the closing phenylalanine or tryptophan. A D gene is named only where the DNA matches it firmly. Size is omitted from some rows. Given values are once, few, many or a class for expanded clones.

j_call | v_call | cdr3_length | d_call | clone_size | cdr3_aa | cdr3_nt
TRBJ2-7 | TRBV10-3 | 14 | TRBD1 | once | CAISEVTGSDEQYF | TGTGCCATCAGTGAGGTGACAGGGTCGGACGAGCAGTACTTC
TRBJ2-3 | TRBV6-5 | 15 | TRBD2 | many | CASRGLAVSTDTQYF | TGTGCCAGCAGAGGACTAGCGGTGAGCACAGATACGCAGTATTTT
TRBJ2-5 | TRBV28 | 17 | TRBD1 | . | CARSSRKDRGFVKTQYF | TGTGCCCGCAGTTCCCGAAAGGACAGGGGTTTTGTAAAGACCCAATACTTC
TRBJ2-7 | TRBV6-1 | 14 | TRBD2 | few | CASSNLAGVYEQYF | TGTGCCAGCAGTAACCTAGCGGGAGTGTACGAGCAGTACTTC
TRBJ1-2 | TRBV28 | 14 | . | . | CVSSFPEAAYGYTF | TGTGTCAGCAGTTTCCCGGAGGCAGCCTATGGCTACACCTTC
TRBJ2-1 | TRBV11-2 | 15 | . | . | CASSVGKTTYNEQFF | TGTGCTAGCAGCGTAGGCAAGACAACCTACAATGAGCAGTTCTTC
TRBJ2-2 | TRBV11-2 | 15 | TRBD1 | . | CVGSPDRANTVELFF | TGTGTCGGCAGCCCTGACAGGGCGAACACCGTGGAGCTGTTTTTT
TRBJ2-1 | TRBV6-1 | 14 | TRBD2 | . | CANSLAAGGREQFF | TGTGCCAACAGTTTGGCAGCGGGAGGGCGTGAGCAGTTCTTC
TRBJ2-5 | TRBV30 | 20 | TRBD1 | many | CAWSKVVDRVAPGLGETQYF | TGTGCCTGGAGTAAAGTGGTGGACAGGGTGGCACCGGGACTGGGGGAGACCCAGTACTTC
TRBJ2-1 | TRBV10-2 | 14 | . | . | CASSGLVEYNEQFF | TGCGCCAGCAGTGGCCTAGTGGAATACAATGAACAGTTCTTC
TRBJ2-7 | TRBV28 | 11 | . | . | CSSSPPGEQYF | TGTTCCAGCAGCCCCCCCGGGGAGCAGTACTTC
TRBJ2-1 | TRBV10-3 | 14 | TRBD1 | . | CATTGNPDSNVQFF | TGTGCCACGACAGGGAATCCGGACTCCAATGTGCAGTTCTTC
TRBJ2-3 | TRBV11-3 | 14 | . | . | CASSHQTVADTQYF | TGTGCCAGCAGCCATCAGACAGTCGCAGATACGCAGTATTTT
TRBJ2-2 | TRBV6-2/TRBV6-3 | 12 | . | many | CASSYFTGELFF | TGTGCCAGCAGTTACTTCACCGGGGAGCTGTTTTTT
TRBJ2-2 | TRBV5-5 | 16 | . | . | CASTPLGLPNAGELFF | TGTGCCAGCACCCCATTGGGGCTCCCGAACGCCGGGGAGCTGTTTTTT
TRBJ2-7 | TRBV28 | 13 | . | . | CASSLQGLHEQYF | TGTGCCAGCAGTTTACAGGGACTCCACGAGCAGTACTTC
TRBJ2-6 | TRBV14 | 15 | . | . | CASSQVAARANVLTF | TGTGCCAGCAGCCAAGTCGCAGCTAGGGCCAACGTCCTGACTTTC
TRBJ1-3 | TRBV18 | 16 | . | once | CASSPPGGQFGNTIYF | TGTGCCAGCTCACCACCGGGCGGACAGTTTGGAAACACCATATATTTT
TRBJ2-7 | TRBV7-9 | 14 | TRBD1 | . | CASSRQGVMYEQYF | TGTGCCAGTAGCCGACAGGGGGTAATGTACGAGCAGTACTTC
TRBJ2-1 | TRBV5-1 | 17 | TRBD1 | many | CASSLAFGTDPYNEQFF | TGCGCCAGCAGCTTGGCGTTCGGGACAGACCCCTACAATGAGCAGTTCTTC
TRBJ2-4 | TRBV4-2 | 15 | . | . | CASSQDYQPGDIQYF | TGTGCCAGCAGCCAAGACTATCAGCCGGGGGACATTCAGTACTTC
TRBJ2-6 | TRBV12-3/TRBV12-4 | 18 | . | . | CASSPSPGPRGGPNVLTF | TGTGCCAGCAGTCCCAGCCCGGGGCCCCGAGGAGGGCCCAACGTCCTGACTTTC
TRBJ2-5 | TRBV6-6 | 19 | TRBD2 | many | CASSYLPRLAGDSGETQYF | TGTGCCAGCAGTTACCTACCCCGACTAGCGGGAGATTCTGGGGAGACCCAGTACTTC
TRBJ1-1 | TRBV5-1 | 14 | . | many | CASSLGGADTEAFF | TGCGCCAGCAGCTTGGGGGGGGCCGACACTGAAGCTTTCTTT
TRBJ2-7 | TRBV5-1 | 14 | . | many | CASSKTGISYEQYF | TGCGCCAGCAGCAAAACCGGGATCTCCTACGAGCAGTACTTC
TRBJ1-5 | TRBV20-1 | 15 | TRBD1 | . | CSARGTDRANQPRHF | TGCAGTGCTAGGGGGACAGACAGGGCCAATCAGCCCCGGCATTTT
TRBJ2-7 | TRBV7-9 | 14 | . | many | CASSAAGSSYEQYF | TGTGCCAGCAGCGCCGCAGGGTCCTCCTACGAGCAGTACTTC
TRBJ1-1 | TRBV6-5 | 14 | . | few | CASSYGHGGIEAFF | TGTGCCAGCAGTTATGGACATGGAGGAATTGAAGCTTTCTTT
TRBJ2-3 | TRBV11-2 | 13 | . | . | CASQRGTTDTRYF | TGTGCCTCTCAGAGGGGAACCACAGATACGCGGTATTTT
TRBJ2-3 | TRBV7-3 | 14 | . | . | CASGLSGGPDTQYF | TGTGCCAGCGGCTTATCCGGGGGCCCAGATACGCAGTATTTT
TRBJ2-1 | TRBV11-2 | 17 | . | once | CAISLDQQGIVYNYQFF | TGTGCCATCAGCTTAGATCAACAGGGTATAGTCTACAATTATCAGTTCTTC